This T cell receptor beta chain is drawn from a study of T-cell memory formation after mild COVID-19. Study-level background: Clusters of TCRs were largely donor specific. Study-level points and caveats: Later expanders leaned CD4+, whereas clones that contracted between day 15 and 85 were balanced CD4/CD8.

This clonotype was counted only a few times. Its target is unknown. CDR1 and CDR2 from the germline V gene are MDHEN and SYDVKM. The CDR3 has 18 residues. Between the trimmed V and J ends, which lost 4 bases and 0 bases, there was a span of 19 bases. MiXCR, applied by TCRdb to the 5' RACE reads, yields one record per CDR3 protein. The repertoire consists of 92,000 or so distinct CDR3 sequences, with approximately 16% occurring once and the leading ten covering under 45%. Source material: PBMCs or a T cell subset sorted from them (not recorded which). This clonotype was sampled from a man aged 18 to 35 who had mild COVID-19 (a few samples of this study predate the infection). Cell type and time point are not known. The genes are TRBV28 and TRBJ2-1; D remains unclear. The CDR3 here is CASSSSGRADSSYNEQFF. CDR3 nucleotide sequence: TGTGCCAGCAGTTCCTCCGGAAGGGCGGATAGCTCCTACAATGAGCAGTTCTTC.